Shown below are 12 T cell receptor beta chains from a single sample sequenced in a study of identical twins. Via MiXCR, TCRdb re-called the 5' RACE reads, giving one row per CDR3 protein. The sample shows about 330,000 distinct CDR3 sequences, around an eighth of them seen only once. The data also belong to a second study, concerning yellow fever vaccine responses in identical twins.

Material for sequencing was CD8+ T cells sorted from blood. The receptors originated from a young woman in good health.

This chain connects TRBV7-6 to TRBJ2-7; the match to TRBD2 covers 10 bases. Germline assignment: CDR1 SGHVS and CDR2 FNYEAQ. V shed 5 bases, J shed 2 bases, and the junction held 9 bases outside the gene matches. This CDR3 comprises 16 residues. CDR3 protein: CASSRPRSGGTYEQYF. Here the CDR3 DNA reads TGTGCCAGCAGCCGGCCCCGTAGCGGGGGGACCTACGAGCAGTACTTC. Together with reference TRBV7-6 and TRBJ2-7, the CDR3 gives the full variable domain: GAGVSQSPRYKVTKRGQDVALRCDPISGHVSLYWYRQALGQGPEFLTYFNYEAQQDKSGLPNDRFSAERPEGSISTLTIQRTEQRDSAMYRCASSRPRSGGTYEQYFGPGTRLTVT.

This chain connects TRBV15 to TRBJ2-2, with D uncertain. This CDR3 region has 16 residues. Trimming removed 0 bases from V and 6 bases from J, with 14 bases in between. The germline CDR1 and CDR2 sequences are LNHNV and YYDKDF (reference sequence). CDR3 DNA sequence: TGTGCCACCAGCAGAGATCCCGTCTCCTGGTCCGGGGAGCTGTTTTTT. This translates into CATSRDPVSWSGELFF. The entire variable domain, with the rest obtained from reference TRBV15 and TRBJ2-2, is as follows: DAMVIQNPRYQVTQFGKPVTLSCSQTLNHNVMYWYQQKSSQAPKLLFHYYDKDFNNEADTPDNFQSRRPNTSFCFLDIRSPGLGDTAMYLCATSRDPVSWSGELFFGEGSRLTVL.

The rearrangement uses TRBV6-4 and TRBJ2-1; 8 nucleotides align to TRBD2. This CDR3 region has 15 residues. CDR1 is MRHNA and CDR2 is SNTAGT in the germline V gene. The ends lost 4 bases at V and 5 bases at J; junction bases unmatched: 7. In nucleotides, the CDR3 is TGTGCCAGCAGTGTCTCGGGAGGGGGGAACAATGAGCAGTTCTTC. This codes for CASSVSGGGNNEQFF.

The chain joins TRBV7-9 to TRBJ1-1; D possibly corresponds to TRBD1 (6 bases). CDR3 size: 14 residues. V was pared by 2 bases and J by 5 bases, with 12 bases between. Germline lookup yields CDR1 SEHNR and CDR2 FQNEAQ (reference sequence). CDR3 sequence reads: CASSLPRRGTEAFF. The CDR3 nucleotides read TGTGCCAGCAGCTTACCCCGCAGGGGAACTGAAGCTTTCTTT. The whole variable domain, filled in from reference TRBV7-9 and TRBJ1-1, reads DTGVSQNPRHKITKRGQNVTFRCDPISEHNRLYWYRQTLGQGPEFLTYFQNEAQLEKSRLLSDRFSAERPKGSFSTLEIQRTEQGDSAMYLCASSLPRRGTEAFFGQGTRLTVV.

The V and J genes are TRBV7-9 and TRBJ2-7; possibly TRBD2 for D (6 bases). The V gene's germline CDR1 is SEHNR and CDR2 FQNEAQ (reference sequence). The germline V and J ends were trimmed by 4 bases and 0 bases, with 19 bases remaining between them. There are 17 residues in the CDR3. The CDR3 DNA is TGTGCCAGCAGCTCCCCGGGTGGCAGGCGGGGCTCCTACGAGCAGTACTTC. It specifies CASSSPGGRRGSYEQYF. The variable domain in full, completed from reference TRBV7-9 and TRBJ2-7, reads DTGVSQNPRHKITKRGQNVTFRCDPISEHNRLYWYRQTLGQGPEFLTYFQNEAQLEKSRLLSDRFSAERPKGSFSTLEIQRTEQGDSAMYLCASSSPGGRRGSYEQYFGPGTRLTVT.

This clonotype was seen a handful of times. The CDR3 is CSAGDFSYNEQFF. Here the CDR3 DNA reads TGCAGTGCCGGGGACTTCTCGTACAATGAGCAGTTCTTC. The chain couples TRBV20-1 to TRBJ2-1, with D possibly being TRBD2 (6 bases). The length of the CDR3 is 13 residues. V lost 6 bases and J 4 bases, leaving 13 bases between the germline ends. The germline V gene encodes CDR1 DFQATT and CDR2 SNEGSKA (reference sequence).

The V and J genes are TRBV5-6 and TRBJ2-3; 8 positions agree with TRBD2. CDR3 length: 17 amino acids. Trimming removed 5 bases from V and 1 base from J; junction bases left unmatched: 12. Germline-derived CDR1 and CDR2 are SGHDT and YYEEEE. CDR3 coding DNA: TGTGCCAGCAGTTTGACCGGGACTAGGGATGGCACAGATACGCAGTATTTT. Translated, it gives CASSLTGTRDGTDTQYF.

This clonotype was picked up many times. The chain employs TRBV3-1 and TRBJ2-2; a possible D gene is TRBD2 (6 bases). The germline gives CDR1 LGHDT, CDR2 YNNKEL (reference sequence). CDR3 size: 10 residues. V was clipped by 10 bases and J by 6 bases, with 6 bases between them. This CDR3 is CATGAGELFF. CDR3 bases: TGTGCCACGGGGGCCGGGGAGCTGTTTTTT.

In DNA form, the CDR3 reads TGTGCCAGGAGGGTTAAGAGCTCCTACGAGCAGTACTTC. Residues: CARRVKSSYEQYF. The chain uses TRBV12-3 or TRBV12-4 and TRBJ2-7; D is perhaps TRBD2 (5 bases). V was cut by 9 bases and J by 0 bases, with 12 bases left in between. The CDR3 totals 13 residues.

The chain is built from TRBV11-2 and TRBJ2-5; a possible D gene is TRBD1 (6 bases). This CDR3 is built from 16 residues. Per the germline V gene, CDR1 is SGHAT and CDR2 is FQNNGV. V lost 2 bases, J lost 4 bases, and 17 bases lay in between. CDR3 coding DNA: TGTGCCAGCAGCTTACCGTTAGGGACAATGAGAGAGACCCAGTACTTC. Translated, it gives CASSLPLGTMRETQYF.

The V call is TRBV5-6, the J call TRBJ2-5; 11 bases match TRBD2. Germline CDR1 reads SGHDT; CDR2 reads YYEEEE. V gave up 7 bases and J gave up 5 bases; unmatched junction bases: 1. The length of the CDR3 is 12 residues. The CDR3 loop reads CASGLAGETQYF. The CDR3, as DNA: TGTGCCAGCGGACTAGCGGGTGAGACCCAGTACTTC.

This chain links TRBV15 with TRBJ2-2; D is unclear. Germline values: CDR1 LNHNV, CDR2 YYDKDF (reference sequence). This CDR3 is built from 13 residues. Trimming took 8 bases from V and 4 from J, leaving 11 bases between them. The CDR3, as DNA: TGTGCCACCGGTCCTAGTTTCACCGGGGAGCTGTTTTTT. Translated, it gives CATGPSFTGELFF.